This TCR beta chain originates from a study of blood T cell repertoires in COVID-19 (dated by TCRdb to 2020 to 2021). Describing the broader study: Samples covering the acute and convalescent phases of COVID-19 were provided by collaborators in the United States, Italy and Spain. Subjects who had been exposed to COVID-19, were actively infected with it, or had recovered from it provided the deeply sampled blood TCRbeta repertoires that made up the dataset. HLA class I and class II types, where available, came from metadata supplied by the sample provider rather than from assay-based typing. The repertoires were released in a freely available public database intended as a resource for research on the immune response to SARS-CoV-2. The sample metadata nearly always contained a de-identified subject ID, COVID-19 status, age in years and sex. Samples came from the ongoing ImmuneRACE study (first 160 participants) plus 1,254 subjects from 6 global collaborators. The material from the prospective study consisted of cDNA or gDNA derived from T cells, B-cell-depleted T cells, or PBMCs.

This clone was detected once. There is no known antigen for this receptor. It has no much larger one-base neighbor in the sample; base qualities were not kept. CDR1 and CDR2, looked up from the germline V gene, are SGDLS and YYNGEE. There are 15 amino acids in the CDR3, from cysteine to phenylalanine inclusive. Only the CDR3 DNA stays, 45 bases, in frame from base 1. Trimming takes 3 bases off V and 11 bases off J; junction bases not matched to a gene: 9. TCRbeta CDR3 regions were amplified from genomic DNA using the immunoSEQ Assay, a bias-controlled multiplex PCR. Concerning the study's data processing: The number of nucleated cells in each sample was estimated from the amplification of reference gene primers within the assay. To quantify the absolute abundance of each unique TCRbeta CDR3 rearrangement, sequence reads were collapsed and filtered. For each sample, productive Simpson clonality was calculated as the square root of Simpson's diversity index over productive rearrangements. The source is immuneACCESS, and TCRdb retained only in-frame sequences with V and J called. Part of the clones is not carried over; for the studies checked, unresolved V genes explain less than half of this, and the remainder is unexplained. V and J calls and clone size are given by that table; D and trimming were obtained from the DNA. For this sample there are about 180,000 clones; over 70% appear just once. The ten largest clones capture around 6.7% of the sample.

Overall study results and their limits: Clinical and demographic metadata were provided uncurated, with the amount varying by source and participant.

One collaborating source in Seattle enrolled patients during active infection and followed them longitudinally through the course of disease. Whole blood was collected in K2EDTA tubes by collaborating institutions according to the institutions' own protocols. Collaborator samples were shipped for TCRbeta analysis as frozen whole blood, isolated PBMCs, or DNA extracted from either sample type. The V and J genes are TRBV9 and TRBJ1-6; 9 bases in the middle match TRBD1. Material: peripheral blood. The receptor was derived from a woman between 40 and 55 years old with COVID-19, enrolled during active disease. The DNA is TGTGCCAGCAGCGAGGAAGGGGACAGGGTTACACCCCTCCACTTT. Its protein is CASSEEGDRVTPLHF.